This record covers a single TCR beta chain. This CDR3 is built from 16 residues. Trimming removed 3 bases at V and 8 bases at J, with 21 bases between. The germline V gene encodes CDR1 SGDLS and CDR2 YYNGEE. As processed by the authors: By means of reference gene primer amplification, nucleated cell counts were estimated. Using immunoSEQ multiplex PCR, the repertoire was profiled, and TCRdb retains in-frame clones only, with some absent. That table supplies the V and J calls and clone size; D and trimming were determined from the DNA. The repertoire holds about 190,000 clones, with around 87% as singletons. These data come from a study of blood T cell repertoires in COVID-19. Study in general: Acute-phase and convalescent COVID-19 samples originated in the United States, Italy and Spain. From T cells, B-cell-depleted T cells, or PBMCs came the material, which was cDNA or gDNA.

The clonotype was recovered from a woman aged 18-29 years who had recovered from COVID-19. Sequenced input: peripheral blood. This rearrangement joins TRBV9 to TRBJ2-1; D may be TRBD2 (7 bases). The CDR3 sequence: CASSAGGAGVSDEQFF. The CDR3 DNA reads as TGTGCCAGCAGCGCTGGGGGGGCGGGAGTGTCTGATGAGCAGTTCTTC.